Listed here are 24 T cell receptor beta chains from one sample, sequenced in a study of control samples from healthy donors and cancer patients. Profiled with immunoSEQ multiplex PCR; TCRdb holds only in-frame clones, not every one. Of 10,000 to 15,000 clones in the sample, more than 75% were seen once. The sequencing sample was made of formalin-fixed, paraffin-embedded tissue. The receptors come from a male donor with melanoma.

V and J are TRBV18 and TRBJ1-5, with TRBD1 identical over 7 bases. The V gene end was trimmed by 3 bases and the J gene end by 3 bases; junction bases not matched to a gene: 5. Germline assignment: CDR1 KGHSH and CDR2 LQKENI. This CDR3 region has 15 residues. This CDR3 is CASSPYRGLNQPQHF. The CDR3 DNA follows: TGTGCCAGCTCACCGTACAGGGGACTCAATCAGCCCCAGCATTTT.

This chain links TRBV10-3 with TRBJ2-2; D gene ambiguous. Germline CDR1 is ENHRY and CDR2 is SYGVKD. This CDR3 has 16 amino acids. Trimming shortened V by 6 bases and J by 0 bases, and 14 bases separated the two germline ends. The CDR3 coding sequence is TGTGCCATCAGGACCAGTAAGGGCGCGAACACCGGGGAGCTGTTTTTT. Protein sequence: CAIRTSKGANTGELFF.

The chain combines TRBV24-1 with TRBJ1-2; 9 bases fit TRBD1. This CDR3 has 13 residues. Per germline, CDR1 KGHDR and CDR2 SFDVKD. Germline trimming cut 3 bases from V and 10 bases from J; bases unmatched to any gene: 5. CDR3 amino acids: CATSDTGQGDYTF. The CDR3 DNA reads as TGTGCCACCAGTGATACGGGACAGGGAGACTACACCTTC.

This chain joins TRBV10-3 and TRBJ2-1, with TRBD2 identical over 9 bases. Germline trimming cut 4 bases from V and 4 bases from J; bases unmatched to any gene: 8. Germline values: CDR1 ENHRY, CDR2 SYGVKD. The CDR3 runs to 16 residues. The CDR3 bases are TGTGCCATCAGTGGTCTAGCGGGAACTCGTTACAATGAGCAGTTCTTC. Translating it yields CAISGLAGTRYNEQFF.

The rearrangement links TRBV4-2 to TRBJ2-2; 13 nucleotides agree with TRBD2. CDR3 length: 19 amino acids. With 0 bases clipped from V and 6 bases from J, the junction kept 10 bases outside the gene matches. Germline CDR1 LGHNA, CDR2 YNFKEQ. The CDR3 loop is CASSQEYGTSGRAAGELFF. CDR3 nucleotides: TGTGCCAGCAGCCAAGAATACGGCACTAGCGGGAGGGCCGCCGGGGAGCTGTTTTTT.

This sequence joins TRBV12-1 and TRBJ2-7; TRBD2, the table's D call, was not compared with the DNA. TRBV12-1 is termed a pseudogene. CDR3 length: 18 residues. CDR3 amino acids: CASSRPPPPTSGGNEQYF. DNA for the CDR3: TGTGCCAGCAGCCGGCCCCCACCCCCGACTAGCGGAGGGAACGAGCAGTACTTC.

This clone is judged large. The chain joins TRBV2 to TRBJ2-1; D may be TRBD2 (5 bases). The CDR3 has 14 residues. Germline assignment: CDR1 SNHLY and CDR2 FYNNEI. V was trimmed by 5 bases and J by 5 bases, leaving 13 bases between them. CDR3 nucleotide sequence: TGTGCCAGCAGTACGCGACTACCTCACAATGAGCAGTTCTTC. This encodes CASSTRLPHNEQFF.

The chain links TRBV7-2 to TRBJ2-1; D remains unclear. Trimming removed 5 bases from V and 6 bases from J, with 11 bases in between. In germline, CDR1 is SGHTA, CDR2 FQGNSA. This CDR3 comprises 13 residues. The CDR3 loop reads CASSRSFGNEQFF. The CDR3 nucleotides read TGTGCCAGCAGCCGATCTTTCGGCAATGAGCAGTTCTTC.

V and J are TRBV12-5 and TRBJ2-1; weak D call: TRBD2 (6 bases). Germline V gene lookup returns CDR1 LGHNT and CDR2 FRNRAP. V was clipped by 7 bases and J by 8 bases, with 33 bases between them. The CDR3 sequence is 19 residues long. The CDR3 DNA sequence: TGTGCTAGTGCCCTAAATCCCGGACTAACAAATCTCTTAGGCGATGAGCAGTTCTTC. Residues: CASALNPGLTNLLGDEQFF.

The chain joins TRBV27 to TRBJ2-1, with D hard to call. CDR3 size: 12 residues. CDR1 is MNHEY, CDR2 SMNVEV, per germline (reference sequence). The ends were cut back, 5 bases at V and 10 bases at J, with 12 bases in the middle. The CDR3 is CASSVGYAEQFF. CDR3 sequence (DNA): TGTGCCAGCAGTGTCGGCTACGCCGAGCAGTTCTTC.

The chain links TRBV29-1 to TRBJ2-7, with D possibly TRBD2 on 6 matching bases. V was trimmed by 5 bases and J by 7 bases, leaving 24 bases between them. The length of the CDR3 is 15 residues. Germline V gene lookup returns CDR1 SQVTM and CDR2 ANQGSEA. The CDR3 loop is CSVLELGTHLGEQYV. CDR3 nucleotide sequence: TGCAGCGTTTTGGAACTCGGGACTCATTTGGGGGAGCAGTACGTC.

This clone has a single count. An end of the junction differs from the germline gene, which may be a read error. V gene TRBV19 combines with J gene TRBJ2-3; D gene ambiguous. CDR1 and CDR2 (germline): LNHDA, SQIVND (reference sequence). The CDR3 contains 13 residues. In nucleotides, the CDR3 is TGTACCAGTAGCATTGGTTGGACAGATACGCAGTATTTT. This gives the protein CTSSIGWTDTQYF.

J is TRBJ1-1 and V is TRBV7-8; D is perhaps TRBD1 (5 bases). CDR3 length: 14 amino acids. Trimming pared 3 bases from V and 5 bases from J, leaving 13 bases between. In germline, CDR1 is SGHVS, CDR2 FQNEAQ. Here the CDR3 reads CASSFGGRGTEAFF. CDR3 in DNA: TGTGCCAGCAGCTTTGGGGGGAGGGGAACTGAAGCTTTCTTT.

The V call is TRBV6-2 or TRBV6-3, the J call TRBJ2-7; a weak D match, TRBD2 (6 bases). The ends were cut back, 1 base at V and 7 bases at J, with 11 bases in the middle. Germline values: CDR1 MNHEY, CDR2 SVGEGT. The CDR3 extends over 13 amino acids. CDR3: CASSYLAGPEQYV. The CDR3, as DNA: TGTGCCAGCAGTTACTTGGCGGGACCTGAGCAGTACGTC.

The rearrangement uses TRBV9 and TRBJ2-2, with 13 positions matching TRBD2. This CDR3 contains 16 residues. Germline-derived CDR1 and CDR2 are SGDLS and YYNGEE. V lost 0 bases to trimming and J lost 6 bases; unmatched junction nucleotides: 2. In DNA form, the CDR3 reads TGTGCCAGCAGCGTAGCGACTAGCGGGAGGTCCGGGGAGCTGTTTTTT. It translates to CASSVATSGRSGELFF.

The rearrangement uses TRBV6-5 and TRBJ2-1; D is perhaps TRBD1 (5 bases). This CDR3 spans 13 amino acids. V lost 4 bases and J lost 7, with 11 bases in between. CDR1 and CDR2 from the germline V gene are MNHEY and SVGAGI. This chain's CDR3 is CASSLGRVNEQFF. CDR3 in DNA: TGTGCCAGCAGTTTGGGCAGGGTAAATGAGCAGTTCTTC.

V and J are TRBV27 and TRBJ2-1; perhaps TRBD1 as D (6 bases). Trimming took 4 bases from V and 5 from J, leaving 9 bases between them. There are 13 residues in the CDR3. In germline, CDR1 is MNHEY, CDR2 SMNVEV (reference sequence). The CDR3 loop reads CASSSDSHNEQFF. For the CDR3, the DNA is TGTGCCAGCAGTTCGGACAGCCACAATGAGCAGTTCTTC.

This rearrangement joins TRBV5-1 to TRBJ2-2; 7 bases fit TRBD1. Germline-derived CDR1 and CDR2 are SGHRS and YFSETQ. The CDR3 is made up of 15 amino acids. Germline trimming cut 7 bases from V and 1 base from J; bases unmatched to any gene: 7. The CDR3 DNA reads as TGCGCCAGCGGAGGAAGGACAGGGAACACCGGGGAGCTGTTTTTT. Amino acids: CASGGRTGNTGELFF.

This chain uses TRBV6-2 or TRBV6-3 with TRBJ1-5; the D is unclear. Trimming removed 5 bases at V and 6 bases at J, with 8 bases between. Germline CDR1 is MNHEY and CDR2 is SVGEGT. The CDR3 is 12 amino acids. The CDR3 region has the DNA TGTGCCAGCAGTCTACGGATTCAGCCCCAGCATTTT. This encodes CASSLRIQPQHF.

The genes are TRBV5-1 and TRBJ2-6; D is uncertain. V dropped 2 bases and J dropped 0 bases, with 6 bases sitting between them. The CDR3 covers 15 residues. Germline assignment: CDR1 SGHRS and CDR2 YFSETQ. The CDR3 DNA reads TGCGCCAGCAGCTTCCTGGCCTCTGGGGCCAACGTCCTGACTTTC. Its translation is CASSFLASGANVLTF.

The chain recombines TRBV2 with TRBJ2-1; 7 nucleotides line up with TRBD2. Germline-derived CDR1 and CDR2 are SNHLY and FYNNEI. J was trimmed by 2 bases and V by 2 bases; bases with no gene match: 6. The CDR3 is 16 residues long. The CDR3 loop reads CASSERGREPYNEQFF. In nucleotides, the CDR3 is TGTGCCAGCAGTGAACGTGGGCGGGAGCCCTACAATGAGCAGTTCTTC. The full variable domain, in which reference TRBV2 and TRBJ2-1 provide the parts outside the CDR3, is EPEVTQTPSHQVTQMGQEVILRCVPISNHLYFYWYRQILGQKVEFLVSFYNNEISEKSEIFDDQFSVERPDGSNFTLKIRSTKLEDSAMYFCASSERGREPYNEQFFGPGTRLTVL.

This clone was found once. The chain employs TRBV18 and TRBJ1-3; D gene unclear. The CDR3 has 13 amino acids. CDR1 and CDR2 (germline): KGHSH, LQKENI. V was clipped by 5 bases and J by 0 bases, with 5 bases between them. CDR3: CASSLGSGNTIYF. The CDR3 DNA is TGTGCCAGCTCATTGGGCTCTGGAAACACCATATATTTT.

The chain couples TRBV4-2 to TRBJ1-1, with 8 bases fitting TRBD1. This CDR3 is built from 17 residues. The junction had 9 bases not matched to a gene; V was cut back by 1 base and J by 2 bases. Germline V gives CDR1 LGHNA, CDR2 YNFKEQ. This CDR3 reads CASSQARTGFSNTEAFF. The CDR3 DNA is TGTGCCAGCAGCCAAGCGCGGACAGGGTTTTCAAACACTGAAGCTTTCTTT.

The J gene is TRBJ2-2, the V gene TRBV11-2; D remains ambiguous. The ends were cut back, 5 bases at V and 5 bases at J, with 15 bases in the middle. Looked up from germline, CDR1 is SGHAT and CDR2 is FQNNGV. This CDR3 contains 15 residues. CDR3 residues: CASSPDWRATGELFF. DNA for the CDR3: TGTGCCAGCAGCCCTGACTGGCGAGCAACCGGGGAGCTGTTTTTT. The variable domain in full, completed from reference TRBV11-2 and TRBJ2-2, reads EAGVAQSPRYKIIEKRQSVAFWCNPISGHATLYWYQQILGQGPKLLIQFQNNGVVDDSQLPKDRFSAERLKGVDSTLKIQPAKLEDSAVYLCASSPDWRATGELFFGEGSRLTVL.